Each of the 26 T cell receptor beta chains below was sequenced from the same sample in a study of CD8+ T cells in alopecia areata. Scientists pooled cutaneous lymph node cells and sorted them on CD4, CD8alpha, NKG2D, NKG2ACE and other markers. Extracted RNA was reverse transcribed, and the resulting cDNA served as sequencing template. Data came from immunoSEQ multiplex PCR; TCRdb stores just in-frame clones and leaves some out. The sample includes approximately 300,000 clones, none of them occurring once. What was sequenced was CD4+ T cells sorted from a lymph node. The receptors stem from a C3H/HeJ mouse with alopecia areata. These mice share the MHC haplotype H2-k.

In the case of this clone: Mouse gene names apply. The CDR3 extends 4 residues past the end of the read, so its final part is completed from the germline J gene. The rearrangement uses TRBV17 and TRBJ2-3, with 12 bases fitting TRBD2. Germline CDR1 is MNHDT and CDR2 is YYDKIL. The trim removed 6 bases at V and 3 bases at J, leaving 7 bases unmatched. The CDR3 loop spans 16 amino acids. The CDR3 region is CASRGSGTGGAETLYF. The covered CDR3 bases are TGTGCTAGCAGAGGGTCCGGGACTGGGGGGGCAGAA.

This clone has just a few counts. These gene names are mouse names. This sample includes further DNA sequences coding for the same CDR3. Partial CDR3 DNA: TGTGCCTGGAGCCGCGACTGGGGGAACTATGCT. As protein: CAWSRDWGNYA. The whole CDR3 protein is CAWSRDWGNYAEQFF. The rearrangement joins TRBV31 to TRBJ2-1; 9 bases align to TRBD2. Sequencing ends 4 residues short of the CDR3 end; the germline J gene provides the rest. V lost 3 bases to trimming and J lost 1 base; unmatched junction nucleotides: 4. CDR1 and CDR2 (germline): GKSSPN, SITVG. This CDR3 contains 15 residues.

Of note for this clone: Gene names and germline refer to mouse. CDR3 DNA, as far as it was read: TGTGCCAGCAGTGGGCTGGGGGGGATGTAT. The encoded protein is CASSGLGGMY. The full CDR3 protein reads CASSGLGGMYEQYF. The V and J genes are TRBV13-3 and TRBJ2-7; 9 nucleotides agree with TRBD2. The read falls 4 residues short of the CDR3 end, and the missing part is taken from the germline J gene. Germline V gene data show CDR1 as NNHDY and CDR2 as SYVADS. CDR3 length: 14 amino acids.

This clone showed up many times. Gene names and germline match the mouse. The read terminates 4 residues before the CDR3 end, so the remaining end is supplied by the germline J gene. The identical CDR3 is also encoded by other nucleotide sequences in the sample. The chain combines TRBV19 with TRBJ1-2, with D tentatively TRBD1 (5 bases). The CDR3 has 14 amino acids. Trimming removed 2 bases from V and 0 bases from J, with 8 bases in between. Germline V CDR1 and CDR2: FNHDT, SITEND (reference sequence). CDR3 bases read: TGTGCCAGCAGTATTGGGGGGGCAAACTCC. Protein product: CASSIGGANS. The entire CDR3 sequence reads CASSIGGANSDYTF. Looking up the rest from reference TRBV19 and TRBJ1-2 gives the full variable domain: GGIITQTPKFLIGQEGQKLTLKCQQNFNHDTMYWYRQDSGKGLRLIYYSITENDLQKGDLSEGYDASREKKSSFSLTVTSAQKNEMAVFLCASSIGGANSDYTFGSGTRLLVI.

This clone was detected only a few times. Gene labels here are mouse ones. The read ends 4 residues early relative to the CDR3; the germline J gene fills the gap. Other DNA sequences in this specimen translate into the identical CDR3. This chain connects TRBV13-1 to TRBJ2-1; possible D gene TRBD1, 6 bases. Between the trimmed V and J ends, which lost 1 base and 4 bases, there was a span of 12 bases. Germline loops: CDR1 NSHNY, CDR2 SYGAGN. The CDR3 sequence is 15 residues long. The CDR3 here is CASSDPGTKYAEQFF. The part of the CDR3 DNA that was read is TGTGCCAGCAGTGATCCCGGGACAAAGTATGCT.

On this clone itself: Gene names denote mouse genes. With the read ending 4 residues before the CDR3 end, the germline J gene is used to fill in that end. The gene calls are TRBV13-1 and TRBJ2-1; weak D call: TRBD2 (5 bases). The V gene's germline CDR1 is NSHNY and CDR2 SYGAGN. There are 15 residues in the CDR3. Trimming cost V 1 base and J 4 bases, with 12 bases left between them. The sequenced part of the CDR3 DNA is TGTGCCAGCAGTGATCTGGCTGGGAGTTATGCT. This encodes CASSDLAGSYA. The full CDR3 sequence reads CASSDLAGSYAEQFF.

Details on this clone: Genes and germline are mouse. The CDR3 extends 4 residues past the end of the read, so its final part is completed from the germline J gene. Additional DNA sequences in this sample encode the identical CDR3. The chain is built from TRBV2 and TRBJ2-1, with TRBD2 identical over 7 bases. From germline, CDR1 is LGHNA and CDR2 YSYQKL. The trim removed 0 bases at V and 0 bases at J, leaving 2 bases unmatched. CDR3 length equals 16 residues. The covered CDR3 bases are TGTGCCAGCAGCCAAGAGGGGGGGGGTAACTATGCT. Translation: CASSQEGGGNYA. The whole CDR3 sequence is CASSQEGGGNYAEQFF.

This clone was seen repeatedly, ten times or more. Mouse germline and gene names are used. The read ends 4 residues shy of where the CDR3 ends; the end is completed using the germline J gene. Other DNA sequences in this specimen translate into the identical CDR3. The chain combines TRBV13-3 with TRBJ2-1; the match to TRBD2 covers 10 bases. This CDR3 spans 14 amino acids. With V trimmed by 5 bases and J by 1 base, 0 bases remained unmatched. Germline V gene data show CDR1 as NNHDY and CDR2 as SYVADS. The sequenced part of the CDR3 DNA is TGTGCCAGCAGGGACTGGGGGAACTATGCT. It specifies CASRDWGNYA. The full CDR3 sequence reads CASRDWGNYAEQFF.

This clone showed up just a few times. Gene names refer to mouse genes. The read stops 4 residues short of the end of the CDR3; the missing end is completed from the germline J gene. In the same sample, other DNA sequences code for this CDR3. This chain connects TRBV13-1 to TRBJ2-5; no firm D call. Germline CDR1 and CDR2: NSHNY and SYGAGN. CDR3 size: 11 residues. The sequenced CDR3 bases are TGTGCCAGCAGTGAAAGAGAC. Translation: CASSERD. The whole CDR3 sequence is CASSERDTQYF.

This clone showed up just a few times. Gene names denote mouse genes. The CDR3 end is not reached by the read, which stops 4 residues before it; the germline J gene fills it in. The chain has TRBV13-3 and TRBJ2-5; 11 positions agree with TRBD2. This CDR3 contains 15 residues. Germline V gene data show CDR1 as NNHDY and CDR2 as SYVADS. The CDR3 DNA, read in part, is TGTGCCAGCAGTCGACTGGGGGGGAAAGGAGAC. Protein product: CASSRLGGKGD. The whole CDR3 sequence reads CASSRLGGKGDTQYF.

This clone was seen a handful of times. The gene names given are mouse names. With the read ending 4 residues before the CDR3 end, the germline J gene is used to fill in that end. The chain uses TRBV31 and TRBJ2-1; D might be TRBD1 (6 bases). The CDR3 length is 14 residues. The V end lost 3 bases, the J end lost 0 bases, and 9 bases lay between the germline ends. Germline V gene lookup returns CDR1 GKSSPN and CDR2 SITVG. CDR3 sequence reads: CAWSYRANYAEQFF. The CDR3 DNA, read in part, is TGTGCCTGGAGCTACAGGGCTAACTATGCT. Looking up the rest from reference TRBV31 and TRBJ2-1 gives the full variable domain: AQTIHQWPVAEIKAVGSPLSLGCTIKGKSSPNLYWYWQATGGTLQQLFYSITVGQVESVVQLNLSASRPKDDQFILSTEKLLLSHSGFYLCAWSYRANYAEQFFGPGTRLTVL.

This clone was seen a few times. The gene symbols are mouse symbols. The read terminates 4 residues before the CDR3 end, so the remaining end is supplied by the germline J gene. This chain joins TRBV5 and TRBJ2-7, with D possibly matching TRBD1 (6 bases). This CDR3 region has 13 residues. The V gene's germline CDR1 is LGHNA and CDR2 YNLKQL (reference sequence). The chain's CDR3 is CASSPQGQYEQYF. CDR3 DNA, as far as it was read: TGTGCCAGCAGCCCGCAGGGACAATAT.

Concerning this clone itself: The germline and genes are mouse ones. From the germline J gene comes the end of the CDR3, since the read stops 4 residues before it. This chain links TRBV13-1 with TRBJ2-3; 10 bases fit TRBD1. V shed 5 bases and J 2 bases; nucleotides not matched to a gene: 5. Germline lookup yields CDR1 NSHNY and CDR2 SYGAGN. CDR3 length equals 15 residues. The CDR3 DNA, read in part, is TGTGCCAGCAGCGCCGGGACAGGGGTTGCAGAA. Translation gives CASSAGTGVAE. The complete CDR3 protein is CASSAGTGVAETLYF.

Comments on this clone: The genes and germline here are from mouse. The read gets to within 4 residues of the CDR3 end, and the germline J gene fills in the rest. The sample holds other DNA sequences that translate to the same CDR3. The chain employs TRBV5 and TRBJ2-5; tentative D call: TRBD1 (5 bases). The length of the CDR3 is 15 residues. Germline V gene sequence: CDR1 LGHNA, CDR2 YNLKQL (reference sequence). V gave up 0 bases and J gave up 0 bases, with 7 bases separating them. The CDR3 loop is CASSQDQGNQDTQYF. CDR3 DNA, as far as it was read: TGTGCCAGCAGCCAAGATCAGGGTAACCAAGAC.

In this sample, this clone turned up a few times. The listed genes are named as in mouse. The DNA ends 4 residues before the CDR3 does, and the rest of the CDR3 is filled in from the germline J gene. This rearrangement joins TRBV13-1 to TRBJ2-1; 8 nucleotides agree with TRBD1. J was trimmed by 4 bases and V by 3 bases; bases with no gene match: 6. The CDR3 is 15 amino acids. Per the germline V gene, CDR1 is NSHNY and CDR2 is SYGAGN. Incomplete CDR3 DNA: TGTGCCAGCAGTGCCCAGGGGGCGCCTTATGCT. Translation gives CASSAQGAPYA. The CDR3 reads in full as CASSAQGAPYAEQFF.

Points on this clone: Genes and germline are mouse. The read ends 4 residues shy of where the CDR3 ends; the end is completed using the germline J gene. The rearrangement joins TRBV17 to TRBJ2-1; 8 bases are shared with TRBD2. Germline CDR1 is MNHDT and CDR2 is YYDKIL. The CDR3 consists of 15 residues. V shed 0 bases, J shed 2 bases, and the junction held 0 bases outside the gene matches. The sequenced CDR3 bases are TGTGCTAGCAGTAGAGACTGGGGGGACTATGCT. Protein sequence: CASSRDWGDYA. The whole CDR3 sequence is CASSRDWGDYAEQFF.

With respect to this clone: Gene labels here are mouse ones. Incomplete CDR3 DNA: TGCACCTGCAGTGCAGTTACTGGGAGGACT. Amino acid sequence: CTCSAVTGRT. In full, the CDR3 is CTCSAVTGRTEQFF. This sequence joins TRBV1 and TRBJ2-1; weak D call: TRBD2 (6 bases). The read finishes 4 residues shy of the CDR3 end, and the germline J gene is used to complete it. The germline V gene encodes CDR1 NSQYPW and CDR2 LRSPGD (reference sequence). The CDR3 spans 14 residues. The variable domain in full, completed from reference TRBV1 and TRBJ2-1, reads VTLLEQNPRWRLVPRGQAVNLRCILKNSQYPWMSWYQQDLQKQLQWLFTLRSPGDKEVKSLPGADYLATRVTDTELRLQVANMSQGRTLYCTCSAVTGRTEQFFGPGTRLTVL.

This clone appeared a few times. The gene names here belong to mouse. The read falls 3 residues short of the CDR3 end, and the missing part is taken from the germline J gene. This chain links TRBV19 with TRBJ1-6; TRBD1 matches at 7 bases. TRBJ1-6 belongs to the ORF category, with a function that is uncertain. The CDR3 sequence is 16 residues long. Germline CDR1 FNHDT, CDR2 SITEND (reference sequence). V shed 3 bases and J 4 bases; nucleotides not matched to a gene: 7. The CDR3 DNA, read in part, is TGTGCCAGCAGTACCTCCGGGACAGAGTATAATTCGCCC. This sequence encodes CASSTSGTEYNSP. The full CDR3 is CASSTSGTEYNSPLYF.

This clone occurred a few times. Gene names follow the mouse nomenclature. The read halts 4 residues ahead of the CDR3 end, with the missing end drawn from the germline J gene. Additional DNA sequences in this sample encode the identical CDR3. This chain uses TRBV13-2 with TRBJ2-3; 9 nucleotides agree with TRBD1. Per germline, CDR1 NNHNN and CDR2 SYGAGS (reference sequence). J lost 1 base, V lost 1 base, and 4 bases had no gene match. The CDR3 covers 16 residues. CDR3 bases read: TGTGCCAGCGGTGATCCGGGACAGGGTGGTGCAGAA. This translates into CASGDPGQGGAE. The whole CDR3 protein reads CASGDPGQGGAETLYF.

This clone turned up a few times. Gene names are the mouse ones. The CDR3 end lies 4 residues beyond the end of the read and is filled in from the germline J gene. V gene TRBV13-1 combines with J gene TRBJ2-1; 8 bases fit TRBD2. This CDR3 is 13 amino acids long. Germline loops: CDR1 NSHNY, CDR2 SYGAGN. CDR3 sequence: CASTWGAGAEQFF. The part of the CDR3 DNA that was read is TGTGCCAGCACCTGGGGGGCTGGGGCT.

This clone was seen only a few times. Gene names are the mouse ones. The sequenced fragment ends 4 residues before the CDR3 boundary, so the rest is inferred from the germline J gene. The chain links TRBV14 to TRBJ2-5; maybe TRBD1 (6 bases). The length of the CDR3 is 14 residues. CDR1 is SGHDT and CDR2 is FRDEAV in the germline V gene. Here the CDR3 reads CASSLEGTLDTQYF. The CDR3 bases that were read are TGTGCCAGCAGTTTGGAGGGGACACTAGAC. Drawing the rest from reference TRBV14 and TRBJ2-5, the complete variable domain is EAGVTQSPRYAVLQEGQAVSFWCDPISGHDTLYWYQQPRDQGPQLLVYFRDEAVIDNSQLPSDRFSAVRPKGTNSTLKIQSAKQGDTATYLCASSLEGTLDTQYFGPGTRLLVL.

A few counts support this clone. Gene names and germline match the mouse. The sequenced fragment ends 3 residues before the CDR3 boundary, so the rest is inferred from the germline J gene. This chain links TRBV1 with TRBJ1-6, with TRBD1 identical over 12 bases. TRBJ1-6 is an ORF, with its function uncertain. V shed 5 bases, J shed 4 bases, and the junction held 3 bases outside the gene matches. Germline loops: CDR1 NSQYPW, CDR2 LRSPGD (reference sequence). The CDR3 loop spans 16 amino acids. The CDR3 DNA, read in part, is TGCACCTGCAGTCCGGGACAGGGGGCATATAATTCGCCC. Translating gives CTCSPGQGAYNSP. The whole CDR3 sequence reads CTCSPGQGAYNSPLYF.

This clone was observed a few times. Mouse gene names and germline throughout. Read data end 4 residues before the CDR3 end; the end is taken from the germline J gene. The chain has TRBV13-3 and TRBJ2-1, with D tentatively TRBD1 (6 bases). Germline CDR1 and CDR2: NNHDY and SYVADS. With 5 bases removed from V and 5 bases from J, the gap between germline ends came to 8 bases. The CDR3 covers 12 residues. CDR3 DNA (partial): TGTGCCAGCAGGAGACAGGATGCT. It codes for CASRRQDA. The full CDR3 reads CASRRQDAEQFF.

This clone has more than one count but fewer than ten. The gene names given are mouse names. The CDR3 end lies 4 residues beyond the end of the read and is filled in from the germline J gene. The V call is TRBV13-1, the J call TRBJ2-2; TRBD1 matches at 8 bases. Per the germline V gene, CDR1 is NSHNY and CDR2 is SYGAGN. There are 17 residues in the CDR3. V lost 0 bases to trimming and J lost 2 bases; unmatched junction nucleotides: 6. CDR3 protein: CASSDARAGGNTGQLYF. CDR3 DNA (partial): TGTGCCAGCAGTGATGCAAGGGCAGGGGGCAACACCGGG.

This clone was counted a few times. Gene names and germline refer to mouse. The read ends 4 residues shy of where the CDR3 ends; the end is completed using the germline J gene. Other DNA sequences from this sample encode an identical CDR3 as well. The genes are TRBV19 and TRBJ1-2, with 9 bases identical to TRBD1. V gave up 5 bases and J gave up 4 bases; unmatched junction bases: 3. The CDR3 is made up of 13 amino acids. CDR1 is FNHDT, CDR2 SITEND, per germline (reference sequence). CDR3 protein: CASRDRGGSDYTF. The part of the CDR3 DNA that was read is TGTGCCAGCAGGGACAGGGGAGGCTCC. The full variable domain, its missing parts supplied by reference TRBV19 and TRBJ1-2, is GGIITQTPKFLIGQEGQKLTLKCQQNFNHDTMYWYRQDSGKGLRLIYYSITENDLQKGDLSEGYDASREKKSSFSLTVTSAQKNEMAVFLCASRDRGGSDYTFGSGTRLLVI.

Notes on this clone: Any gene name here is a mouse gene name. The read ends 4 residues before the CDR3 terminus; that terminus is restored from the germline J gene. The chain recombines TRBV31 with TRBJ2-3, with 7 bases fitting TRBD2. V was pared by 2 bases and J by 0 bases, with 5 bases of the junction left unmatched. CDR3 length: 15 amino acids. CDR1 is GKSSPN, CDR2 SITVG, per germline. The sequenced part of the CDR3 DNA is TGTGCCTGGAGTGCGACTGGGACTAGTGCAGAA. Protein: CAWSATGTSAE. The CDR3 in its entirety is CAWSATGTSAETLYF.